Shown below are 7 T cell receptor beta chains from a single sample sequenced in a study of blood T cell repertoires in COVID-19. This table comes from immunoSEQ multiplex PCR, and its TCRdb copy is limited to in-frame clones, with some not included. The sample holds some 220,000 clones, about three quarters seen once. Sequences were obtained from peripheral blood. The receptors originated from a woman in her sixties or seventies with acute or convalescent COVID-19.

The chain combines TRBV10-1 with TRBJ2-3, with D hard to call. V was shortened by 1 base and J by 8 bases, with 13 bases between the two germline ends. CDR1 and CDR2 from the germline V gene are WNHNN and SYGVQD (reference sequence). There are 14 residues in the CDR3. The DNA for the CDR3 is TGCGCCAGCAGTGAGTTAGCCGGTCTGGGTACGCAGTATTTT. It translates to CASSELAGLGTQYF.

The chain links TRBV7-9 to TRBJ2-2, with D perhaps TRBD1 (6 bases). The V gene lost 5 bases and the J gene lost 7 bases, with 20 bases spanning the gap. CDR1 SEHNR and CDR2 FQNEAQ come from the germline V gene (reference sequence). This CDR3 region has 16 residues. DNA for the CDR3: TGTGCCAGCAGCCTGAGTACAGGGATACGAGGCGGGGAGCTGTTTTTT. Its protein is CASSLSTGIRGGELFF.

The CDR3 is CASSPNKRGGIDTQYF. The DNA of the CDR3 is TGTGCCAGCAGCCCGAATAAGCGGGGGGGCATCGATACGCAGTATTTT. The J gene is TRBJ2-3, the V gene TRBV11-2, with 10 bases identical to TRBD2. The germline gives CDR1 SGHAT, CDR2 FQNNGV. V gave up 5 bases and J gave up 6 bases; unmatched junction bases: 11. CDR3 length equals 16 residues.

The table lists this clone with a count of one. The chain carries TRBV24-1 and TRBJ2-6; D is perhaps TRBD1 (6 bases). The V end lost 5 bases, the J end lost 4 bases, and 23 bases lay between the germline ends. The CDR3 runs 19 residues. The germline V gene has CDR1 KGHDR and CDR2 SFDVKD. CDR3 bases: TGTGCCACCAGTGGGCGATCAGGGGATGCTTCGTTAGGGGCCAACGTCCTGACTTTC. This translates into CATSGRSGDASLGANVLTF.

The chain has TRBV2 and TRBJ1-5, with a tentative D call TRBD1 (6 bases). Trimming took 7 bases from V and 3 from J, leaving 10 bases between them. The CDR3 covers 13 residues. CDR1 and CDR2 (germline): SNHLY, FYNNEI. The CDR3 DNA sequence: TGTGCCAGCAATCAGGGGAACAATCAGCCCCAGCATTTT. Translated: CASNQGNNQPQHF.

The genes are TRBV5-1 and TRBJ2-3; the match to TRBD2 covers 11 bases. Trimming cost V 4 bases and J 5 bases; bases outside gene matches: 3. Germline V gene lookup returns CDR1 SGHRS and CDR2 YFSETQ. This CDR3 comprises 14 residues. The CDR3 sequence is CASSDSGGVDTQYF. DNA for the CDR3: TGCGCCAGCAGCGATAGCGGGGGGGTAGATACGCAGTATTTT.

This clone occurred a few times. The CDR3 loop reads CASSIGASGGAHEQFF. The CDR3 bases are TGTGCCAGTAGTATCGGGGCTAGCGGGGGGGCCCATGAGCAGTTCTTC. The chain is built from TRBV19 and TRBJ2-1; TRBD2 agrees at 12 bases. The CDR3 totals 16 residues. The germline gives CDR1 LNHDA, CDR2 SQIVND (reference sequence). The V gene end was trimmed by 3 bases and the J gene end by 8 bases; junction bases not matched to a gene: 8.